This TCR beta chain appears in the sequencing data of a study of blood T cell repertoires in COVID-19. The CDR3 consists of 15 residues. V dropped 5 bases and J dropped 3; count of bases not matched to a gene: 4. CDR1 SGHAT and CDR2 FQNNGV come from the germline V gene. Per the original data handling: Using reference gene primer amplification, nucleated cell counts were estimated. Clones were sequenced by immunoSEQ multiplex PCR, and TCRdb holds only the in-frame ones, with some missing. V and J calls plus clone size are reproduced from that table; the DNA served to infer D and trimming. The sample contains 55,000 to 80,000 clones, under 95% of which appear only once.

This TCR came from a human donor in a cohort sampled during active COVID-19. The sequenced material came from peripheral blood. V and J are TRBV11-2 and TRBJ2-2; 9 nucleotides agree with TRBD1. CDR3 coding DNA: TGTGCCAGCAGCGGGGGACAGGGTTACACCGGGGAGCTGTTTTTT. This sequence encodes CASSGGQGYTGELFF.